This T cell receptor (beta chain) was retrieved from a study of vaccination and CD4 T cells after COVID-19. As for the study in general: Stimuli were overlapping spike peptide pools of SARS-CoV-2 and three common cold coronaviruses (HCoV-NL63, HCoV-OC43, HCoV-229E).

An Oncomine TCR Beta short-read assay was used to sequence the DNA from cultured CD4+ T cells. TCRdb analysed the PCR reads with MiXCR anew, one entry per CDR3 protein. The sample lists around 20,000 distinct CDR3 sequences, about 51% occurring once. Note on this clonotype: Antigen: not known.

As for treatment: 10-day PBMC culture with coronavirus spike peptide pools or control peptides (ViraFEST assay). There were positive PCR dates ranging from March to December 2020, all predating US Alpha, Beta and Delta variants. The germline V gene has CDR1 SGDLS and CDR2 YYNGEE. CDR3 length equals 14 residues. V shed 1 base and J shed 4 bases, with 9 bases lying between them. Material: CD4+ T cells from blood, cultured in vitro. The chain joins TRBV9 to TRBJ2-1; tentative D call: TRBD2 (6 bases). The sequence was collected from a human donor who had recovered from COVID-19. In DNA form, the CDR3 reads TGTGCCAGCAGCGTATACGGGGGATACAATGAGCAGTTCTTC. Amino acid sequence: CASSVYGGYNEQFF.